The rows below give T cell receptor beta chains drawn from one sample of a study of PD-1 blockade in classical Hodgkin lymphoma. The method was immunoSEQ multiplex PCR; TCRdb's version includes in-frame clones alone and lacks a portion of them. The sample lists tens of thousands of clones, approximately 95% occurring once. Material for sequencing was peripheral blood mononuclear cells (PBMCs). The receptors were sampled from a human donor with classical Hodgkin lymphoma. CDR3s include the opening cysteine and the closing phenylalanine or tryptophan. Fields, in order: V gene, clone size, D gene, J gene, CDR3 protein, CDR3 DNA. The D gene is left open where the match is weak. Clone size is given for some rows only: seen once, a few or many times, or a class if the clone is expanded.

TRBV2	-	TRBD2	TRBJ2-1	CASRTSGSLGGEQFF	TGTGCCAGCAGGACTAGCGGGTCCCTCGGGGGTGAGCAGTTCTTC
TRBV10-3	-	TRBD2	TRBJ2-7	CASTGLAGEEQYF	TGTGCCAGTACCGGACTAGCGGGGGAAGAGCAGTACTTC
TRBV7-2	-	-	TRBJ1-2	CASSPGWGGTIFGYTF	TGTGCCAGCAGCCCCGGTTGGGGCGGGACGATATTTGGCTACACCTTC
TRBV7-8	-	-	TRBJ1-6	CASSLALYNSPLHF	TGTGCCAGCAGCTTAGCACTGTATAATTCACCCCTCCACTTT
TRBV5-1	-	-	TRBJ1-5	CASSLGGNNQPQHF	TGCGCCAGCAGCTTGGGTGGCAACAATCAGCCCCAGCATTTT
TRBV27	-	TRBD2	TRBJ2-4	CASSPGGIQYF	TGTGCCAGCAGCCCGGGGGGCATTCAGTACTTC
TRBV10-2	once	TRBD1	TRBJ2-3	CASSEGRDRVADTQYF	TGCGCCAGCAGTGAGGGGCGGGACAGGGTAGCAGATACGCAGTATTTT
TRBV4-2	-	-	TRBJ1-1	CASSPQPGEGAEAFF	TGTGCCAGCAGCCCTCAACCGGGGGAAGGCGCTGAAGCTTTCTTT
TRBV19	once	TRBD1	TRBJ1-1	CASTVGQAFAGTEAFF	TGTGCCAGTACGGTGGGACAGGCTTTTGCGGGGACTGAAGCTTTCTTT
TRBV7-8	-	-	TRBJ1-3	CASSLAGSSGNTIYF	TGTGCCAGCAGCTTAGCTGGGAGCTCTGGAAACACCATATATTTT
TRBV6-6	-	-	TRBJ1-6	CTSSYSMAVRNSPLHF	TGTACCAGCAGTTACTCGATGGCGGTAAGAAATTCACCCCTCCACTTT
TRBV4-1	-	-	TRBJ2-4	CASSQDYILQYF	TGCGCCAGCAGCCAAGATTATATCCTTCAGTACTTC
TRBV27	-	TRBD2	TRBJ2-1	CASKTRLAGLNNEQFF	TGTGCCAGCAAAACTCGACTAGCGGGGTTGAACAATGAGCAGTTCTTC
TRBV30	once	-	TRBJ1-1	CAWIIPSEAFF	TGTGCCTGGATTATCCCCAGTGAAGCTTTCTTT
TRBV6-5	once	-	TRBJ1-6	CASSYPRGRLHF	TGTGCCAGCAGTTACCCCCGGGGCCGCCTCCACTTT
TRBV19	-	-	TRBJ2-7	CASSIHGTYEQYF	TGTGCCAGTAGTATACACGGGACCTACGAGCAGTACTTC
TRBV23-1	-	-	TRBJ1-1	CASSQPPGNTEAFF	TGCGCCAGCAGTCAACCACCAGGGAACACTGAAGCTTTCTTT
TRBV2	-	-	TRBJ2-1	CASEQDSYNEQFF	TGTGCCAGCGAACAGGATTCCTACAATGAGCAGTTCTTC
TRBV25-1	once	-	TRBJ2-7	CASSESGGQNSYEQYF	TGTGCCAGCAGTGAATCTGGGGGTCAGAACTCCTACGAGCAGTACTTC
TRBV27	-	TRBD2	TRBJ2-1	CASTARAGGRTYNEQFF	TGTGCCAGCACAGCTAGGGCGGGGGGGCGGACCTACAATGAGCAGTTCTTC